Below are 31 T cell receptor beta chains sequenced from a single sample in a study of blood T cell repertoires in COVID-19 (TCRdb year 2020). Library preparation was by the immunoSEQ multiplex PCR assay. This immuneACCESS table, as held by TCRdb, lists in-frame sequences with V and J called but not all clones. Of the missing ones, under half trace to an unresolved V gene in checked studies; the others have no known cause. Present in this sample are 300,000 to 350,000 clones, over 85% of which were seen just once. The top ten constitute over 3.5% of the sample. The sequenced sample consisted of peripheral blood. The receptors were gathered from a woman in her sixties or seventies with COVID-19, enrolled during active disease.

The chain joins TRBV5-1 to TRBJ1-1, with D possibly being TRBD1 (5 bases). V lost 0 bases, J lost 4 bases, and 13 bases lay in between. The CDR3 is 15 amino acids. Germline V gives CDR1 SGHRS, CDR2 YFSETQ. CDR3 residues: CASSLAGSEGTEAFF. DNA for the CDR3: TGCGCCAGCAGCTTGGCAGGGTCGGAGGGCACTGAAGCTTTCTTT.

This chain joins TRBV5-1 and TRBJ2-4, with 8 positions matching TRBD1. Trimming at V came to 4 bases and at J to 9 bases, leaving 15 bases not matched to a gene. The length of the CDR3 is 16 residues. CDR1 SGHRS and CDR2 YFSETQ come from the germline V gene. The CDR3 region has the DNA TGCGCCAGCAGCCCGGTCGGGACAGGACATAGTAGCATTCAGTACTTC. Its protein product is CASSPVGTGHSSIQYF.

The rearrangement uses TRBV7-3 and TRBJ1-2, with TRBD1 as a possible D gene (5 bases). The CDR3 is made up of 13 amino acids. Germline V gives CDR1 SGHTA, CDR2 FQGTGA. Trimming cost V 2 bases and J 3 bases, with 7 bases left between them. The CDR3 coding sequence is TGTGCCAGCAGCTTAGCCAGGGACTATGGCTACACCTTC. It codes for CASSLARDYGYTF.

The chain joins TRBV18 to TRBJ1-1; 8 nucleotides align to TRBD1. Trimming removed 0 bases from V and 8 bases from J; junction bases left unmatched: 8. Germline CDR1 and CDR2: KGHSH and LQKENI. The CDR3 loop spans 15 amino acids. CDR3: CASSPPSIQGGEAFF. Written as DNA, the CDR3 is TGTGCCAGCTCACCACCGTCAATACAGGGGGGGGAAGCTTTCTTT.

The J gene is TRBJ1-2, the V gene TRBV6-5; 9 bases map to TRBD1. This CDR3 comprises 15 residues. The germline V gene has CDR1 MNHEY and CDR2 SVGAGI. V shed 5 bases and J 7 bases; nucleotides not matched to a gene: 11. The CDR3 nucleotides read TGTGCCAGCAGTCCACACCCGGGACAGGGTGGTGGCTACACCTTC. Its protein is CASSPHPGQGGGYTF.

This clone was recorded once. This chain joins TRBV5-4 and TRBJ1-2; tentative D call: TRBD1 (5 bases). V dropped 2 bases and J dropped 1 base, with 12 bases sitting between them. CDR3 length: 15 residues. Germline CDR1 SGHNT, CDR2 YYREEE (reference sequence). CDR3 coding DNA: TGTGCCAGCAGCTTTTTAGGACAACTTAACTATGGCTACACCTTC. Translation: CASSFLGQLNYGYTF. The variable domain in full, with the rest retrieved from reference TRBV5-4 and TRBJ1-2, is ETGVTQSPTHLIKTRGQQVTLRCSSQSGHNTVSWYQQALGQGPQFIFQYYREEENGRGNFPPRFSGLQFPNYSSELNVNALELDDSALYLCASSFLGQLNYGYTFGSGTRLTVV.

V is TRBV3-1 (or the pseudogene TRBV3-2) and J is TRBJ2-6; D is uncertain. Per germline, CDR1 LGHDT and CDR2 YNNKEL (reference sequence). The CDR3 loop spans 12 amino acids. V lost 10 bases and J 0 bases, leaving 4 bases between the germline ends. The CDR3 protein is CATRSGANVLTF. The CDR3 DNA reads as TGTGCCACCCGCTCTGGGGCCAACGTCCTGACTTTC.

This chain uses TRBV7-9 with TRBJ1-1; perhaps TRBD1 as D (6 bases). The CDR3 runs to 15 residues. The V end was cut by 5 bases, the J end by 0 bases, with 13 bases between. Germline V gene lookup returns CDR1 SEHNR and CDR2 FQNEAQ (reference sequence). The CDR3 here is CASSHGQIVNTEAFF. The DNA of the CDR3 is TGTGCCAGCAGCCACGGACAGATCGTGAACACTGAAGCTTTCTTT.

The CDR3 nucleotides read TGTGCCAGCAGTGAACCTCCCGCGGGGACGAGCTCCTACAATGAGCAGTTCTTC. This encodes CASSEPPAGTSSYNEQFF. The gene calls are TRBV6-1 and TRBJ2-1; perhaps TRBD2 as D (6 bases). This CDR3 spans 18 amino acids. Trimming took off 2 bases at V and 0 bases at J, with 17 bases between the two ends. Germline V gene lookup returns CDR1 MNHNS and CDR2 SASEGT.

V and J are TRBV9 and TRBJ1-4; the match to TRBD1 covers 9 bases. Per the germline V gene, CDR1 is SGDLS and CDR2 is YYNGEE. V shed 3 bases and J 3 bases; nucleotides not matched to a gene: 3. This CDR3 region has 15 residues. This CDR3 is CASSAQGAPNEKLFF. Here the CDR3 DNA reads TGTGCCAGCAGCGCACAGGGGGCGCCTAATGAAAAACTGTTTTTT. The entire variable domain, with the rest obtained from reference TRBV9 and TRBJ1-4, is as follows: DSGVTQTPKHLITATGQRVTLRCSPRSGDLSVYWYQQSLDQGLQFLIQYYNGEERAKGNILERFSAQQFPDLHSELNLSSLELGDSALYFCASSAQGAPNEKLFFGSGTQLSVL.

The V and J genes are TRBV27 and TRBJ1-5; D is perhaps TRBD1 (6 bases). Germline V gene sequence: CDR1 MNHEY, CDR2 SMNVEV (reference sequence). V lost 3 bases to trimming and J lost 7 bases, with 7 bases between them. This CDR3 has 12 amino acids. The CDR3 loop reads CASSFRGQPQHF. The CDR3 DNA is TGTGCCAGCAGTTTCAGGGGCCAGCCCCAGCATTTT.

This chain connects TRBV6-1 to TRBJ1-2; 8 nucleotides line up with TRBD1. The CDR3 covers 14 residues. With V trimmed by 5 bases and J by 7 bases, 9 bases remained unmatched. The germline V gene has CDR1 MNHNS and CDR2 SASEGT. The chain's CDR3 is CASSIDPGGFGYTF. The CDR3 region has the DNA TGTGCCAGCAGTATAGACCCAGGGGGCTTTGGCTACACCTTC.

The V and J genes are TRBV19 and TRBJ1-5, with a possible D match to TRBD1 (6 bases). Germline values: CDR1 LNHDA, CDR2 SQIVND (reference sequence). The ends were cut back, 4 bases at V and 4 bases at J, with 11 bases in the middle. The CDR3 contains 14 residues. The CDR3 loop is CASSTYQGNQPQHF. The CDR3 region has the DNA TGTGCCAGTAGTACCTACCAGGGGAATCAGCCCCAGCATTTT.

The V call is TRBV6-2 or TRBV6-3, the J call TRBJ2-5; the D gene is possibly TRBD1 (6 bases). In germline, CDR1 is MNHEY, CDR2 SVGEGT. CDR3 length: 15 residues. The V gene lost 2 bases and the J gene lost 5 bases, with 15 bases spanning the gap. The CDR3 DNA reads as TGTGCCAGCAGTTACCCCCTAACAGGGATCGAGACCCAGTACTTC. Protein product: CASSYPLTGIETQYF.

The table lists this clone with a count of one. The CDR3 coding sequence is TGTGCCAGCCGAACTAGCGGGGGGTGGGAAGAGACCCAGTACTTC. Its protein is CASRTSGGWEETQYF. The chain is built from TRBV13 and TRBJ2-5; 12 positions agree with TRBD2. CDR3 size: 15 residues. Germline CDR1 reads PRHDT; CDR2 reads FYEKMQ (reference sequence). J lost 3 bases, V lost 8 bases, and 7 bases had no gene match.

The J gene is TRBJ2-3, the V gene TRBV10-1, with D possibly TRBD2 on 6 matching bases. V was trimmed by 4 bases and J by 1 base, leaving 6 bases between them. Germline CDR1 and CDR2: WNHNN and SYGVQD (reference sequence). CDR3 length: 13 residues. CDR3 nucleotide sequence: TGCGCCAGCAGTGCGGGGGGCACAGATACGCAGTATTTT. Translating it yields CASSAGGTDTQYF.

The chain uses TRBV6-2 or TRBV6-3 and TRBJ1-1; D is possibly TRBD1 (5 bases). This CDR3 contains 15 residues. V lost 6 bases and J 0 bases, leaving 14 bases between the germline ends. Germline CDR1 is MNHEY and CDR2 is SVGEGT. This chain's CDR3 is CASSYYGGMNTEAFF. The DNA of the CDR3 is TGTGCCAGCAGCTATTACGGGGGAATGAACACTGAAGCTTTCTTT.

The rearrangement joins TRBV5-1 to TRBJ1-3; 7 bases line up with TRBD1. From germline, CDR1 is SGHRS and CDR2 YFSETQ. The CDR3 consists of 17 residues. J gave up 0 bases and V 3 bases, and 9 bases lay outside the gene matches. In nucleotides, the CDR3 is TGCGCCAGCAGCTGGGGATCGGGACAGAGCTCTGGAAACACCATATATTTT. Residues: CASSWGSGQSSGNTIYF.

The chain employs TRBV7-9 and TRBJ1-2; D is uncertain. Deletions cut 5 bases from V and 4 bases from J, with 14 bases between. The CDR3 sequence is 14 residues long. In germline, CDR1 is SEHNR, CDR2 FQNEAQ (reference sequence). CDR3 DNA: TGTGCCAGCAGCACCTCGGAGTACCTCTATGGCTACACCTTC. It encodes CASSTSEYLYGYTF. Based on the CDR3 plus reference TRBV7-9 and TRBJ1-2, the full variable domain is DTGVSQNPRHKITKRGQNVTFRCDPISEHNRLYWYRQTLGQGPEFLTYFQNEAQLEKSRLLSDRFSAERPKGSFSTLEIQRTEQGDSAMYLCASSTSEYLYGYTFGSGTRLTVV.

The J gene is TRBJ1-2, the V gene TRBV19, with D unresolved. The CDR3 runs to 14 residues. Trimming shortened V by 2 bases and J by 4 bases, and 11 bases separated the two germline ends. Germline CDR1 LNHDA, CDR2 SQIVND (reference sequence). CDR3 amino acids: CASSIRQDFYGYTF. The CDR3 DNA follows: TGTGCCAGTAGTATACGGCAGGATTTCTATGGCTACACCTTC. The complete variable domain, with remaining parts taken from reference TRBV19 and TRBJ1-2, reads DGGITQSPKYLFRKEGQNVTLSCEQNLNHDAMYWYRQDPGQGLRLIYYSQIVNDFQKGDIAEGYSVSREKKESFPLTVTSAQKNPTAFYLCASSIRQDFYGYTFGSGTRLTVV.

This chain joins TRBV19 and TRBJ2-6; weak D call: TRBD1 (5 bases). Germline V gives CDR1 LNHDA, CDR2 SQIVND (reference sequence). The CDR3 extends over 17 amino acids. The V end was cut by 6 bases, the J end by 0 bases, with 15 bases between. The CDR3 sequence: CASRATVTHSGANVLTF. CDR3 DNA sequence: TGTGCCAGTAGGGCGACAGTGACCCACTCTGGGGCCAACGTCCTGACTTTC.

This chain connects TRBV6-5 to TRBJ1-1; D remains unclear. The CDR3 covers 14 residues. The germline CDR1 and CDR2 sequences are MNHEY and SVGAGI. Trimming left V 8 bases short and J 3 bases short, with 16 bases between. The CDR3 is CASYRRREDTEAFF. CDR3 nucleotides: TGTGCCAGCTACCGTCGTAGGGAGGACACTGAAGCTTTCTTT.

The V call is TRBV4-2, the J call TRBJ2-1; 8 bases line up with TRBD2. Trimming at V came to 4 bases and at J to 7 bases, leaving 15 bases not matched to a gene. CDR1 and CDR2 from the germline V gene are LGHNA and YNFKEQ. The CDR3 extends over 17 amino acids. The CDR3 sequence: CASSPLSQRGMGNEQFF. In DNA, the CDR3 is TGTGCCAGCAGCCCCTTGTCCCAGCGGGGGATGGGAAATGAGCAGTTCTTC.

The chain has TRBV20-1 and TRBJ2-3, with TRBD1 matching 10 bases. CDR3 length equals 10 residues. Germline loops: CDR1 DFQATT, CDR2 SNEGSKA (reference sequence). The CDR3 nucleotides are TGCAGCGGGGGACAGGGGACGCAGTATTTT. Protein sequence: CSGGQGTQYF.

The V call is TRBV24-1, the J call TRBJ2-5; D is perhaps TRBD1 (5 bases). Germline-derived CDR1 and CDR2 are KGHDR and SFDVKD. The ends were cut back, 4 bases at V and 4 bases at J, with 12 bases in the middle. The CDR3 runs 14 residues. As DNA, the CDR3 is TGTGCCACCAGTGACTCCAGGGTATCAGAGACCCAGTACTTC. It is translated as CATSDSRVSETQYF.

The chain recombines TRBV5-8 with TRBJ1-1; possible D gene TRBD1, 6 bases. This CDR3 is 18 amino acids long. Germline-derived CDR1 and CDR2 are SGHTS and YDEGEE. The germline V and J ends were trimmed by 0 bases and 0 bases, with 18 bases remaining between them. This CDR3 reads CASSLGWGGRWVNTEAFF. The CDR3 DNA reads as TGTGCCAGCAGCTTGGGATGGGGGGGCCGTTGGGTGAACACTGAAGCTTTCTTT. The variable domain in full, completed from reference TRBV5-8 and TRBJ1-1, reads EAGVTQSPTHLIKTRGQQATLRCSPISGHTSVYWYQQALGLGLQFLLWYDEGEERNRGNFPPRFSGRQFPNYSSELNVNALELEDSALYLCASSLGWGGRWVNTEAFFGQGTRLTVV.

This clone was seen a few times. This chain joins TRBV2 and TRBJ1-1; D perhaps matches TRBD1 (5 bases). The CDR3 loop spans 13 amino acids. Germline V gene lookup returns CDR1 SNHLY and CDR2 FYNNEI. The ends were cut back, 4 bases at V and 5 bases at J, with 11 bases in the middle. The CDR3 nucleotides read TGTGCCAGCAGTGCTTACCAGGGAACTGAAGCTTTCTTT. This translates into CASSAYQGTEAFF.

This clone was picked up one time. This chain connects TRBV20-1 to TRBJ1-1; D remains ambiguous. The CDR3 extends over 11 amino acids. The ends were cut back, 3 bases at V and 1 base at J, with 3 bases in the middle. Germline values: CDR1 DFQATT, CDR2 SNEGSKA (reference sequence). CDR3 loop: CSASQNTEAFF. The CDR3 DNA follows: TGCAGTGCTAGCCAGAACACTGAAGCTTTCTTT.

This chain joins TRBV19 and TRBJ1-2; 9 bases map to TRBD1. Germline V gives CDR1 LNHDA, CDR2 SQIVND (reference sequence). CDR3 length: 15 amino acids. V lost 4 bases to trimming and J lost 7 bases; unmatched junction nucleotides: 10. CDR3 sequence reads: CASSSPDRGRLGYTF. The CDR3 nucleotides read TGTGCCAGTAGTAGCCCGGACAGGGGAAGGCTTGGCTACACCTTC.

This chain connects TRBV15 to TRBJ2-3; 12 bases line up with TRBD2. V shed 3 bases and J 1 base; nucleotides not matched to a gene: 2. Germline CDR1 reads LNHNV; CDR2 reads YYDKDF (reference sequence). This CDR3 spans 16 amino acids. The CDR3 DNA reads TGTGCCACCAGCAGTTGGACTAGCGGGGGCACAGATACGCAGTATTTT. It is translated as CATSSWTSGGTDTQYF.

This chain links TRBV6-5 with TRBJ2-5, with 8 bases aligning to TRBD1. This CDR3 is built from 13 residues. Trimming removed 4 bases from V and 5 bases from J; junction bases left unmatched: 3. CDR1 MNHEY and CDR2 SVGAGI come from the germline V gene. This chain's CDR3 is CASSWRTGETQYF. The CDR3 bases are TGTGCCAGCAGTTGGAGGACAGGGGAGACCCAGTACTTC.